The TCR beta chain under discussion was sequenced for a study of blood T cells in healthy people across ages (dated by TCRdb to the mid-2010s). Regarding the study in general: In model experiments, roughly one uniquely barcoded TCR beta cDNA molecule per two T cells was captured by template switching. The study measured age-related changes in TCR beta repertoire diversity using deep sequencing normalized with unique cDNA molecular identifiers. The donors were divided into four age groups: young (average approximately 15 years), middle-aged (about 41), aged (approximately 62) and long-lived (around 87). To avoid experimental bias, donors of different ages were distributed randomly across sequencing lanes. Using the same blood draw, the study looked at two additional independent replicas of 1 million unique cDNA reads for two donors, one aged 18 to 29 and the other aged 80 or older.

As concerns this clonotype: Its antigen has not been determined. Base-call qualities are not available, and no considerably larger clone is one nucleotide away.

The 39 donors, aged about 6 to 95 years, were systemically healthy Caucasian individuals from Russia. Each donor gave ten milliliters of peripheral blood, collected into EDTA-treated Vacutainer tubes. Ficoll-Paque density-gradient centrifugation was used to isolate PBMCs, with at least 6 million per sample. Trizol reagent was used to extract total RNA from the PBMCs, yielding at least 5 micrograms per sample. The percentages of naive CD45RAhigh/CD27high T cells were determined by flow cytometry on a PBMC aliquot from every donor. Broad study findings and their caveats: Compared with the aged group, the long-lived group had more naive CD4+ T cells, fewer expanded clones and increased TCR diversity, suggesting age selection. As age increased, observed TCR beta diversity per million T cells dropped in a roughly linear way, and a significant reduction was already evident by age 40. A strong correlation was found between observed TCR beta diversity and the percentage of naive T cells measured by flow cytometry. Total diversity estimates from one million sequenced T cells were considered lower bounds and underestimates. Because donor CMV infection status was unknown, age-related changes in expanded clonotypes were potentially confounded. Because profiling used bulk unsorted PBMCs, naive and antigen-experienced compartments could not be compared conclusively.

V drops 4 bases and J drops 0 bases, leaving 12 bases in between. CDR1 and CDR2 were assigned from the germline V gene as SGHRS and YFSETQ. There are 15 amino acids in the CDR3, from cysteine to phenylalanine inclusive. Just CDR3 DNA is preserved here, 45 bases in frame from base 1. Libraries came from 5' RACE. TCRdb shows the sequencer as Illumina HiSeq 2500. A second PCR of about 6 to 12 cycles was performed with a sample-barcoded 5' primer and a J-beta primer mix. A template-switch 5' adaptor carrying 12 random nucleotides introduced a unique molecular identifier onto each TCR beta cDNA molecule. Each sample yielded at least 2.5 million CDR3-containing paired-end reads. First-strand cDNA was synthesized from all RNA with the Mint cDNA synthesis kit, primed by a TRBC-specific oligonucleotide. Following uracil-DNA glycosylase treatment, a first 18-cycle PCR with universal primers M1SS and BC2_uni_R was performed on all cDNA. The published analysis was carried out like this. Normalization of each sample was performed by random selection of 1 million high-quality reads, each carrying a distinct molecular identifier. Instead of being binned into consensus sequences, reads with shared molecular identifiers were discarded. MiTCR, set to a Q25 quality threshold and the strictest error-elimination algorithm, was used for CDR3 identification, clonotype clustering and error correction. Lower-bound total TCR beta diversity was estimated with a nonparametric unseen species model using Euler transformation. TCRdb trimmed public reads at Q25 via fastp, called clones via MiXCR and kept in-frame beta chains. Under each unique CDR3 protein, matching rows form one entry showing the most common genes and DNA. The authors' filters were not applied to this entry. The sample records some 1.4 million distinct CDR3 sequences, 40% to 50% of which are singletons. The ten largest make up 7.9% of the sample.

The sequenced sample was blood. This TCR came from a woman between 18 and 30 years old in good health. The rearranged segments are TRBV5-1 and TRBJ2-3, with TRBD1 tentatively as D gene (5 bases match). The CDR3 is CASSGQGASTDTQYF. In nucleotides, the sequence is TGCGCCAGCAGCGGGCAGGGTGCTAGCACAGATACGCAGTATTTT.